This TCR beta chain was recorded in a study of shared clonotypes between healthy human individuals. At least ten counts were recorded for this clone. Its antigen is currently unknown. This specimen includes other DNA sequences encoding the same CDR3. Germline CDR1 and CDR2: SGHVS and FQNEAQ. The V gene end was trimmed by 6 bases and the J gene end by 5 bases; junction bases not matched to a gene: 8. The CDR3 has 14 amino acids. General study findings and limits: Memory subsets had estimated richness that was generally smaller than that of naive subsets. Only blood was sampled; tissue repertoires likely differ.

Using immunoSEQ multiplex PCR, the repertoire was profiled, and TCRdb retains in-frame clones only, with some absent. The sample holds under 130,000 clones; less than 80% are singletons and the top ten take roughly 22%. The chain links TRBV7-8 to TRBJ2-7; 9 bases align to TRBD1. Sequencing was performed on memory CD8+ T cells sorted from blood. Noted subset: CD45RO+ cells pooled with CCR7-negative TemRA cells. This receptor was identified in a woman in her twenties or thirties in good health. The CDR3 DNA is TGTGCCAGCAGTCTCACACAGGGGGCTGACGAGCAGTACTTC. It translates to CASSLTQGADEQYF.